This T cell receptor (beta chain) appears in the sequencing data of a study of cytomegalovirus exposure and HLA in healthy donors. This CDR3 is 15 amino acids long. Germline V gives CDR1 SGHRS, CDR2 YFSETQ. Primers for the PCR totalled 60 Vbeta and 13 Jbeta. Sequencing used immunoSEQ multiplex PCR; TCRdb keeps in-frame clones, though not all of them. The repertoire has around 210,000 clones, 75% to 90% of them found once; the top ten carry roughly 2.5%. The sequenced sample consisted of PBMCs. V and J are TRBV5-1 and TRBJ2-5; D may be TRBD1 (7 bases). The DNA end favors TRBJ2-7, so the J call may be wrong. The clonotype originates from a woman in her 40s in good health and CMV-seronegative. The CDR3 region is CASSLGEDRSLEQYF. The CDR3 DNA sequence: TGCGCCAGCAGCTTGGGGGAGGACAGGAGTCTCGAGCAGTACTTC.